Each of the 2 T cell receptor beta chains below was sequenced from the same sample in a study of OX40 agonist ivuxolimab in advanced cancers. Repertoires were generated with immunoSEQ multiplex PCR, while TCRdb's copy carries only in-frame clones and drops some. The repertoire has 45,000 to 60,000 clones, approximately 90% of them found once; the top ten carry about 5%. The sample consisted of CD4+ or CD8+ T cells sorted from blood, taken in a trial of the OX40 agonist ivuxolimab. These receptors all stem from an adult with an advanced solid tumor such as melanoma, head and neck, liver or kidney cancer.

The chain recombines TRBV7-9 with TRBJ2-7; the D gene is possibly TRBD2 (5 bases). V was pared by 6 bases and J by 0 bases, with 9 bases between. CDR3 length: 13 amino acids. Germline lookup yields CDR1 SEHNR and CDR2 FQNEAQ (reference sequence). CDR3 in DNA: TGTGCCAGCAGTCCGGGAAACTCCTACGAGCAGTACTTC. The encoded protein is CASSPGNSYEQYF.

V and J are TRBV6-4 and TRBJ2-3; D tentatively fits TRBD1 or TRBD2 (5 bases each). V was shortened by 2 bases and J by 2 bases, with 11 bases between the two germline ends. This CDR3 is built from 15 residues. Germline-derived CDR1 and CDR2 are MRHNA and SNTAGT. Written as DNA, the CDR3 is TGTGCCAGCAGTGACGAGGGGTTGAACACAGATACGCAGTATTTT. This translates into CASSDEGLNTDTQYF.